This T cell receptor beta chain was sequenced during a study of blood T cell repertoires in COVID-19. Across the study: In each case, the material was cDNA or gDNA derived from T cells, B-cell-depleted T cells, or PBMCs.

Method: immunoSEQ multiplex PCR; TCRdb's copy keeps in-frame clones and lacks some. This sample carries about half a million clones, roughly 89% of them seen once, and the ten largest clones take approximately 0.9%. The CDR3 spans 13 residues. Germline V lookup: CDR1 LNHDA, CDR2 SQIVND (reference sequence). Trimming removed 5 bases from V and 4 bases from J, with 11 bases in between. The rearrangement uses TRBV19 and TRBJ1-1; perhaps TRBD1 as D (5 bases). Input material: peripheral blood. This receptor was identified in a young man with COVID-19, enrolled during active disease. DNA of the CDR3: TGTGCCAGTAGTGCACTGGGGGGCACTGAAGCTTTCTTT. Protein: CASSALGGTEAFF.